The 12 T cell receptor beta chains below all came from one sample that was sequenced in a study of blood T cells in healthy people across ages. Primed by a sample-barcoded 5' primer and a J-beta primer mix, a second PCR proceeded for roughly 6 to 12 cycles. Each CDR3 protein gets one entry after TCRdb re-called the 5' RACE reads with MiXCR. The top ten clones hold about two fifths of a sample with hundreds of thousands of distinct CDR3 sequences, about 54% of them seen once. The specimen was blood. The receptors come from a man between 60 and 70 years old in good health.

This clonotype was counted at least ten times. This may stem from a read error, because a much larger clone lies one nucleotide away. The J gene is TRBJ2-1, the V gene TRBV4-1, with D uncertain. The DNA end lines up better with TRBJ2-7; the J call may be wrong. The germline gives CDR1 MGHRA, CDR2 YSYEKL. The CDR3 consists of 15 residues. In DNA form, the CDR3 reads TGCGCCAGCAGCCAAGGCTGGGGTTCCTACAATGAGCAGTACTTC. Its translation is CASSQGWGSYNEQYF.

V is TRBV2 and J is TRBJ2-7; 10 nucleotides agree with TRBD2. V was pared by 7 bases and J by 5 bases, with 11 bases of the junction left unmatched. The CDR3 is made up of 15 amino acids. Germline-derived CDR1 and CDR2 are SNHLY and FYNNEI. Here the CDR3 reads CASTPRTSGRHEQYF. Written as DNA, the CDR3 is TGTGCCAGCACCCCGAGGACTAGCGGTAGGCACGAGCAGTACTTC.

The rearrangement uses TRBV7-9 and TRBJ2-7; 7 bases are shared with TRBD1. There are 14 residues in the CDR3. CDR1 is SEHNR and CDR2 is FQNEAQ in the germline V gene (reference sequence). The J segment lost 0 bases and the V segment lost 5 bases, leaving 4 bases of the junction unmatched. CDR3 nucleotides: TGTGCCAGCAGCCGCAGGACAGGCTCCTACGAGCAGTACTTC. Translated: CASSRRTGSYEQYF.

V gene TRBV6-6 combines with J gene TRBJ1-1; D uncertain. V dropped 6 bases and J dropped 4 bases, with 9 bases sitting between them. The CDR3 has 12 amino acids. Germline V gene data show CDR1 as MNHNY and CDR2 as SVGAGI (reference sequence). The CDR3 is CASREVATEAFF. The CDR3 DNA sequence: TGTGCCAGCAGGGAGGTGGCCACTGAAGCTTTCTTT.

V and J are TRBV5-1 and TRBJ2-3; D may be TRBD1 (5 bases). Germline lookup yields CDR1 SGHRS and CDR2 YFSETQ. CDR3 size: 14 residues. The ends were cut back, 4 bases at V and 0 bases at J, with 9 bases in the middle. The CDR3 region is CASSPTESTDTQYF. The CDR3 region has the DNA TGCGCCAGCAGCCCGACAGAAAGCACAGATACGCAGTATTTT. The variable domain in full, completed from reference TRBV5-1 and TRBJ2-3, reads KAGVTQTPRYLIKTRGQQVTLSCSPISGHRSVSWYQQTPGQGLQFLFEYFSETQRNKGNFPGRFSGRQFSNSRSEMNVSTLELGDSALYLCASSPTESTDTQYFGPGTRLTVL.

A few counts support this clonotype. The chain is built from TRBV4-2 and TRBJ2-6, with D uncertain. Trimming removed 0 bases at V and 0 bases at J, with 12 bases between. Germline V lookup: CDR1 LGHNA, CDR2 YNFKEQ. The CDR3 sequence is 18 residues long. CDR3 residues: CASSQDPDLFSGANVLTF. The DNA for the CDR3 is TGTGCCAGCAGCCAAGATCCCGACCTCTTCTCTGGGGCCAACGTCCTGACTTTC.

The rearrangement joins TRBV6-5 to TRBJ2-4; 10 bases align to TRBD2. The J call may be in error: the DNA end matches TRBJ2-5 better. The germline V gene encodes CDR1 MNHEY and CDR2 SVGAGI. CDR3 length equals 15 residues. The CDR3 here is CASSRTSGAQETQYF. Written as DNA, the CDR3 is TGTGCCAGCAGCCGGACTAGCGGTGCACAAGAGACCCAGTACTTC.

The chain links TRBV6-5 to TRBJ1-1, with 8 bases matching TRBD1. CDR3 length equals 11 residues. Germline CDR1 reads MNHEY; CDR2 reads SVGAGI. The V gene end was trimmed by 7 bases and the J gene end by 11 bases; junction bases not matched to a gene: 6. CDR3 in DNA: TGTGCCAGCACATACAGGGGGTGGGCTTTCTTT. Translation: CASTYRGWAFF.

This clonotype was seen just once. The rearrangement links TRBV28 to TRBJ2-1, with 7 nucleotides matching TRBD2. CDR3 length: 15 residues. J gave up 3 bases and V 4 bases, and 6 bases lay outside the gene matches. The V gene's germline CDR1 is MDHEN and CDR2 SYDVKM. In nucleotides, the CDR3 is TGTGCCAGCAGTTCCCCCCGGGACTACTACAATGAGCAGTTCTTC. Residues: CASSSPRDYYNEQFF.

This clonotype was seen repeatedly, ten times or more. The genes are TRBV11-2 and TRBJ2-5; D tentatively reads TRBD1 or TRBD2 (5 bases each). Germline loops: CDR1 SGHAT, CDR2 FQNNGV. Trimming removed 1 base from V and 2 bases from J, with 11 bases in between. This CDR3 has 15 residues. The CDR3, as DNA: TGTGCCAGCAGCTTAGCCGTGAGGGGACAAGAGACCCAGTACTTC. Translating gives CASSLAVRGQETQYF.

This clonotype was counted a few times. The gene calls are TRBV9 and TRBJ1-2; 8 bases align to TRBD1. This CDR3 contains 12 residues. V dropped 4 bases and J dropped 7; count of bases not matched to a gene: 3. Germline CDR1 reads SGDLS; CDR2 reads YYNGEE. The CDR3 region has the DNA TGTGCCAGCAGCATCGGGACAGGTGGCTACACCTTC. Translated: CASSIGTGGYTF.

The chain is built from TRBV29-1 and TRBJ2-5; D unclear. There are 13 residues in the CDR3. In germline, CDR1 is SQVTM, CDR2 ANQGSEA. V dropped 3 bases and J dropped 5 bases, with 13 bases sitting between them. CDR3 amino acids: CSVEVQYAETQYF. The CDR3 nucleotides read TGCAGCGTTGAGGTCCAGTACGCGGAGACCCAGTACTTC.